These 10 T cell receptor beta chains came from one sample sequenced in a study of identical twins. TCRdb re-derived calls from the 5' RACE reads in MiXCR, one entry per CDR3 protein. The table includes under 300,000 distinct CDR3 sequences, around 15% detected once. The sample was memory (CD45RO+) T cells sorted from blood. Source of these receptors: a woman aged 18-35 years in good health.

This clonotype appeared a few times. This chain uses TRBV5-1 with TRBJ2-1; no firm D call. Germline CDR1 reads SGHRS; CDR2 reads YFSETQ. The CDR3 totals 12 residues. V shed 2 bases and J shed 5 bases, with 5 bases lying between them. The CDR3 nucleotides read TGCGCCAGCAGCTTTCCGAACAATGAGCAGTTCTTC. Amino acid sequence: CASSFPNNEQFF.

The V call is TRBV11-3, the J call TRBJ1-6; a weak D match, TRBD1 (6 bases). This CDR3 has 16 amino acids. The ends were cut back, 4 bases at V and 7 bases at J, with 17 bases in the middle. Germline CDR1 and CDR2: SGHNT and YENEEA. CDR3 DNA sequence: TGTGCCAGCAGCTCTTCGGGACAAACATGGAATTCACCCCTCCACTTT. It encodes CASSSSGQTWNSPLHF.

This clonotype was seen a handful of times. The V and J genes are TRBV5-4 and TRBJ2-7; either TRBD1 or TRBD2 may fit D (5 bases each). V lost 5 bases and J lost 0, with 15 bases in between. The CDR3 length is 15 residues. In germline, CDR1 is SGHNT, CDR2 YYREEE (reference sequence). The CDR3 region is CASRRNRDVSYEQYF. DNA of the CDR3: TGTGCCAGCAGACGGAACCGGGACGTCTCCTACGAGCAGTACTTC.

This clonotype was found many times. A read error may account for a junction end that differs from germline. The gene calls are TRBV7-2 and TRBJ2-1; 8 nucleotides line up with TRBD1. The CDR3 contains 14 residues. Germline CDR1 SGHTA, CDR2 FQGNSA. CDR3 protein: CASGRQGSSNEQFF. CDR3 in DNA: TGTGCCAGCGGGAGACAGGGGTCCTCCAATGAGCAGTTCTTC. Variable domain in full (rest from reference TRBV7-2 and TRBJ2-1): GAGVSQSPSNKVTEKGKDVELRCDPISGHTALYWYRQSLGQGLEFLIYFQGNSAPDKSGLPSDRFSAERTGGSVSTLTIQRTQQEDSAVYLCASGRQGSSNEQFFGPGTRLTVL.

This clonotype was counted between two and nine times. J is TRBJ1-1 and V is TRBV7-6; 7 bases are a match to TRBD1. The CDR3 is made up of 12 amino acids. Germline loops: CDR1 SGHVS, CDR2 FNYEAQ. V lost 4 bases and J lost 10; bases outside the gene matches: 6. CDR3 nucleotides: TGTGCCAGCAGCTCCCCCGGGACAGTAGCTTTCTTT. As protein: CASSSPGTVAFF. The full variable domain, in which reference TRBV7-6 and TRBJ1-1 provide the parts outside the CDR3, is GAGVSQSPRYKVTKRGQDVALRCDPISGHVSLYWYRQALGQGPEFLTYFNYEAQQDKSGLPNDRFSAERPEGSISTLTIQRTEQRDSAMYRCASSSPGTVAFFGQGTRLTVV.

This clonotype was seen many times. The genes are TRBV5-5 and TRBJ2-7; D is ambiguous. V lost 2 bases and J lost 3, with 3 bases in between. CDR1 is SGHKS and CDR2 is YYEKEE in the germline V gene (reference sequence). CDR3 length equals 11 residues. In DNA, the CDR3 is TGTGCCAGCAGCTTTAACTACGAGCAGTACTTC. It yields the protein CASSFNYEQYF.

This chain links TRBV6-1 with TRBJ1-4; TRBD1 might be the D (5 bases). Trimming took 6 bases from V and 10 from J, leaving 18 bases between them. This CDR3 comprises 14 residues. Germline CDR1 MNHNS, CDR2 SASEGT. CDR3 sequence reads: CASSDGGKGGKLFF. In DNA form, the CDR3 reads TGTGCCAGCAGCGACGGGGGAAAGGGCGGAAAACTGTTTTTT.

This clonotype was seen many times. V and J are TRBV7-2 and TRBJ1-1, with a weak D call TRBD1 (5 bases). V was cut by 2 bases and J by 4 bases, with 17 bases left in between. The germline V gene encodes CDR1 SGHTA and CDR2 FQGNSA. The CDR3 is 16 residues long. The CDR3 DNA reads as TGTGCCAGCAGCTTAACCTTATCAGGGACGGTCACTGAAGCTTTCTTT. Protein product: CASSLTLSGTVTEAFF.

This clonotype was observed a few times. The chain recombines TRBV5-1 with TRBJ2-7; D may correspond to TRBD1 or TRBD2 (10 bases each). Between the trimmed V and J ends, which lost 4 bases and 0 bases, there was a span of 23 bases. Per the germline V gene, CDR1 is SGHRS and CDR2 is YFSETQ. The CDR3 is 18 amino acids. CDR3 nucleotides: TGCGCCAGCAGCCGACAGGGGGCTACTAGCGGGGTCTCCTACGAGCAGTACTTC. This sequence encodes CASSRQGATSGVSYEQYF.

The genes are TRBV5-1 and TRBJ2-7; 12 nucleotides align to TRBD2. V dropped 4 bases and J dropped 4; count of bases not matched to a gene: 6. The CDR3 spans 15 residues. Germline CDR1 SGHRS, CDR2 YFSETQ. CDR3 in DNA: TGCGCCAGCAGCCCTCTAGCGGGAGGGATATACGAGCAGTACTTC. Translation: CASSPLAGGIYEQYF.